The source of this T cell receptor beta chain is a study of CD8+CD57+ T cells in acquired aplastic anemia. Genomic DNA, serving as template, underwent TCR beta VDJ and CDR3 profiling. TCRdb processed the reads anew with MiXCR; each CDR3 protein has one entry. The sample lists around 150,000 distinct CDR3 sequences, less than 60% seen once, with around 3% in the top ten. This clonotype was detected ten times or more. Its antigen is currently unknown. Patients picked for sequencing had shown CD8+CD57+ cell expansion detected by flow cytometry. The patients all had a severe acquired aplastic anemia diagnosis. Each patient gave a blood sample that was collected before any therapy had been received. The V end lost 5 bases, the J end lost 8 bases, and 15 bases lay between the germline ends. Germline assignment: CDR1 SGHTA and CDR2 FQGNSA. The CDR3 is made up of 13 amino acids. Findings and caveats of the study: The same twenty-nine CD8+ CDR3 sequences occurred in patients and in controls.

Sequencing used sorted CD4+, CD8+, or CD8+CD57+ T cells (not recorded which) from PBMCs. The chain links TRBV7-2 to TRBJ1-2; D is ambiguous. The receptor was isolated from a human donor with aplastic anemia. The CDR3 DNA is TGTGCCAGCAGCCCGGGGATGATTGGAGGCTACACCTTC. Protein product: CASSPGMIGGYTF.